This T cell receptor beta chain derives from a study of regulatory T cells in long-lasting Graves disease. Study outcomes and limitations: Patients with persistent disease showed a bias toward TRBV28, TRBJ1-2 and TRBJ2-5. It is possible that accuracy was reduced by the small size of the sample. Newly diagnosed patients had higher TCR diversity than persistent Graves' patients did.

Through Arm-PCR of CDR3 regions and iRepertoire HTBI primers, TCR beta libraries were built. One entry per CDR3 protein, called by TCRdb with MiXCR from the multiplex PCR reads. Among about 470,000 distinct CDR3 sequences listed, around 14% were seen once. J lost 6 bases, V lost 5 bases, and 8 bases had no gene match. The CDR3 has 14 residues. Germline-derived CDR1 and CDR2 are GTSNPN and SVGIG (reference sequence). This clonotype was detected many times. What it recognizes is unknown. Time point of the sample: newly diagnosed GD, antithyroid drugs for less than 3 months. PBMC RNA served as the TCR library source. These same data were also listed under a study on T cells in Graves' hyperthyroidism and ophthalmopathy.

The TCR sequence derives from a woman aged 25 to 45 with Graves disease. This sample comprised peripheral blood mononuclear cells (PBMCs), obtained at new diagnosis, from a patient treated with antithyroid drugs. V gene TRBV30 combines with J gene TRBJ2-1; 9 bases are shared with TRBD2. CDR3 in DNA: TGTGCCTGGCAATTAGCGGGGGCCCTCAATGAGCAGTTCTTC. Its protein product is CAWQLAGALNEQFF. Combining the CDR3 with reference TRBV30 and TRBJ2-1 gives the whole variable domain SQTIHQWPATLVQPVGSPLSLECTVEGTSNPNLYWYRQAAGRGLQLLFYSVGIGQISSEVPQNLSASRPQDRQFILSSKKLLLSDSGFYLCAWQLAGALNEQFFGPGTRLTVL.